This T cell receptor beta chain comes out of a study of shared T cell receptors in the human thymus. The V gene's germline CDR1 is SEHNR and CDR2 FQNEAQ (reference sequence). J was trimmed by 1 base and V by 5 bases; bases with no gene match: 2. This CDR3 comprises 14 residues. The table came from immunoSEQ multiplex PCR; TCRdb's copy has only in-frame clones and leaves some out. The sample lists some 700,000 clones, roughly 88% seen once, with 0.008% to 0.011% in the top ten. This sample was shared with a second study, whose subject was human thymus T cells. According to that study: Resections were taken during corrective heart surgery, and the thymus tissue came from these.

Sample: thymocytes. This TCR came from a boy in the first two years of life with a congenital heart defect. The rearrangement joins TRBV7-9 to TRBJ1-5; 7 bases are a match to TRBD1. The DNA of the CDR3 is TGTGCCAGCAGCCCGGACAGGAGCAATCAGCCCCAGCATTTT. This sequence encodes CASSPDRSNQPQHF.